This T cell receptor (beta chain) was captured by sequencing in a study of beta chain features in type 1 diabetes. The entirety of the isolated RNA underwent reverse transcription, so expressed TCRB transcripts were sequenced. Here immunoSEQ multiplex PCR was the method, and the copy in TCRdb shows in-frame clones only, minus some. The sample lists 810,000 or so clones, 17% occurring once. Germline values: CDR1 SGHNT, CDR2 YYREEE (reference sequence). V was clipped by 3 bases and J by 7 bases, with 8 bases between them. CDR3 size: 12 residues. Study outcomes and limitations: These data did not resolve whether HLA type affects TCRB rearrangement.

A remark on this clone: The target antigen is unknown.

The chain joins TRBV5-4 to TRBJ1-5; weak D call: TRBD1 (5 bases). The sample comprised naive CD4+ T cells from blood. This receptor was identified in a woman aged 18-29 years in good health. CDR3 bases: TGTGCCAGCAGCTGGCGGGGGCAGCCCCAGCATTTT. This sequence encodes CASSWRGQPQHF. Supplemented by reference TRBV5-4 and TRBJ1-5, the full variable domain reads ETGVTQSPTHLIKTRGQQVTLRCSSQSGHNTVSWYQQALGQGPQFIFQYYREEENGRGNFPPRFSGLQFPNYSSELNVNALELDDSALYLCASSWRGQPQHFGDGTRLSIL.